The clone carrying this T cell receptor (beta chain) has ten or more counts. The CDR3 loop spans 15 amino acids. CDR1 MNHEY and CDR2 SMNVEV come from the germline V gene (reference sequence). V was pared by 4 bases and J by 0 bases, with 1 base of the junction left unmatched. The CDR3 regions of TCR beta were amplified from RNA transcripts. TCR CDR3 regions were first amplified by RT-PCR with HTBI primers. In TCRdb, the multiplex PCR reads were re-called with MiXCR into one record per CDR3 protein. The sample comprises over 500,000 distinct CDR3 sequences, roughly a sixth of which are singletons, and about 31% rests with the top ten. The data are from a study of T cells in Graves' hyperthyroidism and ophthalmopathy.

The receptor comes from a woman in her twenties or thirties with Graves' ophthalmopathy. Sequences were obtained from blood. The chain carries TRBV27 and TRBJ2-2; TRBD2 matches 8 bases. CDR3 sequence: CASSSGLANTGELFF. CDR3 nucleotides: TGTGCCAGCAGTTCGGGACTAGCGAACACCGGGGAGCTGTTTTTT.